The 9 T cell receptor beta chains given below trace back to one sample, sequenced in a study of tumor and adjacent non-tumor tissue in lung cancer. Three rounds of nested PCR, following a modified ARM-PCR protocol, produced the TCRbeta library. TCRdb called the multiplex PCR reads again in MiXCR, with one record for every CDR3 protein. The table has about 86,000 distinct CDR3 sequences, 76% seen once. RNA was extracted from bulk tissue without any cell sorting. Distant lung tissue was collected more than 3 cm away from the tumor edge. Material for sequencing was distant non-tumor lung tissue. The receptor set was obtained from a woman between 45 and 60 years old with non-small cell lung cancer.

Comment on this clonotype: At one end the junction does not follow the germline gene, possibly because of a read error. The chain has TRBV6-5 and TRBJ2-7, with 7 bases aligning to TRBD2. Germline lookup yields CDR1 MNHEY and CDR2 SVGAGI. CDR3 length: 14 residues. CDR3: CASSYSPGGNEQYF. CDR3 bases: TGTGCCAGCAGTTACTCACCCGGGGGGAACGAACAGTACTTC.

Comments on this clonotype: It may be a read error: a sequence one base away is much more abundant. V gene TRBV5-1 combines with J gene TRBJ2-2; D is perhaps TRBD1 or TRBD2 (6 bases each). In germline, CDR1 is SGHRS, CDR2 YFSETQ. This CDR3 is 16 amino acids long. CDR3 coding DNA: TGCGCCAACAGCTTGGCCGGGGGCGTAAGCGCCGGGGAGCTGTTTTTT. It is translated as CANSLAGGVSAGELFF.

Notes on this clonotype: This could be a read error, since a much larger clone is one nucleotide away. The chain recombines TRBV7-2 with TRBJ2-7; 12 nucleotides agree with TRBD2. V shed 10 bases, J shed 3 bases, and the junction held 10 bases outside the gene matches. Germline-derived CDR1 and CDR2 are SGHTA and FQGNSA. CDR3 length: 15 residues. The CDR3 DNA follows: TGTGCCAACACCTCCGGACTAGCGGGGTACTACGAGCAGTACTTC. Translated, it gives CANTSGLAGYYEQYF.

This clonotype was detected once. Its ends do not fully match the called genes, so a read error is possible. This chain links TRBV6-5 with TRBJ1-5; D gene unclear. This CDR3 comprises 15 residues. Germline V gene lookup returns CDR1 MNHEY and CDR2 SVGAGI. CDR3 sequence: CASSYERAADKPQHF. CDR3 DNA sequence: TGTGCCAGCAGTTACGAGCGGGCCGCAGACAAGCCACAGCATTTT.

This clonotype appeared many times. The chain combines TRBV4-1 with TRBJ2-3; D tentatively reads TRBD1 or TRBD2 (5 bases each). The germline V gene encodes CDR1 MGHRA and CDR2 YSYEKL. The CDR3 spans 14 residues. V lost 4 bases and J 2 bases, leaving 10 bases between the germline ends. The CDR3 region has the DNA TGCGCCAGCAGCCTGGGGACCACCACAGATACGCAGTATTTT. Translated, it gives CASSLGTTTDTQYF.

For this clonotype: Germline and junction disagree at one end, which may indicate a read error. The CDR3 spells CASSFPGRGSDEHFF. In DNA form, the CDR3 reads TGTGCCAGCAGTTTCCCGGGACGGGGATCTGATGAGCATTTCTTC. The chain combines TRBV12-3 or TRBV12-4 with TRBJ2-1; tentatively, D is TRBD1 or TRBD2 (5 bases each). This CDR3 contains 15 residues.

About this clonotype: This may be a read error, as it is one base from a much larger clone. The rearrangement uses TRBV5-6 and TRBJ1-5; 7 bases line up with TRBD1. The last part of the DNA fits TRBJ2-3 better; the J call may be wrong. From germline, CDR1 is SGHDT and CDR2 YYEEEE. CDR3 length: 15 residues. The chain's CDR3 is CASSSWDSSNQPQYF. The CDR3 coding sequence is TGTGCCAGCAGCTCCTGGGACAGTAGCAATCAGCCCCAGTATTTT.

Worth noting for this clonotype: One end of the junction does not line up with germline, which may come from a read error. This chain connects TRBV6-5 to TRBJ2-2; 8 bases align to TRBD1. The CDR3 runs to 15 residues. Germline values: CDR1 MNHEY, CDR2 SVGAGI. The CDR3 DNA follows: TGTGCCAGCAGTTACTTGACAGGGGACACTGGGGAGCTGTTTTTT. Protein product: CASSYLTGDTGELFF.

This clonotype was observed at least ten times. The gene calls are TRBV20-1 and TRBJ2-3, with 14 positions matching TRBD2. The CDR3 sequence is 16 residues long. J was trimmed by 4 bases and V by 6 bases; bases with no gene match: 9. The germline CDR1 and CDR2 sequences are DFQATT and SNEGSKA (reference sequence). In nucleotides, the CDR3 is TGCAGTGCGTCCCCGGGACTAGCGGGAGTAGCAGATACGCAGTATTTT. It codes for CSASPGLAGVADTQYF.